Below, 27 T cell receptor beta chains from the same sample are listed, as sequenced in a study of OX40 agonist ivuxolimab in advanced cancers. The table came from immunoSEQ multiplex PCR; TCRdb's copy has only in-frame clones and leaves some out. This table has tens of thousands of clones, roughly four fifths appearing once. Sequenced here: CD4+ or CD8+ T cells sorted from blood, sampled in a trial of the OX40 agonist ivuxolimab. These receptors were collected from an adult with an advanced solid tumor such as melanoma, head and neck, liver or kidney cancer.

This clone was seen more than once but under ten times. This sequence joins TRBV2 and TRBJ1-4; D perhaps matches TRBD1 (5 bases). The CDR3 is made up of 15 amino acids. V was cut by 6 bases and J by 1 base, with 12 bases left in between. The V gene's germline CDR1 is SNHLY and CDR2 FYNNEI. CDR3 in DNA: TGTGCCAGCAGCCAGTATCAGGGAACTAATGAAAAACTGTTTTTT. As protein: CASSQYQGTNEKLFF.

The chain couples TRBV28 to TRBJ2-7; D possibly corresponds to TRBD1 (6 bases). The V and J ends lost 7 bases and 6 bases respectively, with 22 bases between them. Germline V gene sequence: CDR1 MDHEN, CDR2 SYDVKM. CDR3 length: 15 residues. Here the CDR3 DNA reads TGTGCCAGCACTCCGAGAGACAGGCTAAAAGGCGAGCAGTACTTC. It encodes CASTPRDRLKGEQYF.

This chain connects TRBV7-6 to TRBJ1-2; 9 positions match TRBD1. With V trimmed by 1 base and J by 4 bases, 4 bases remained unmatched. Germline V gene sequence: CDR1 SGHVS, CDR2 FNYEAQ. This CDR3 contains 15 residues. CDR3 sequence reads: CASSLGQGVTYGYTF. As DNA, the CDR3 is TGTGCCAGCAGCTTAGGACAGGGGGTAACCTATGGCTACACCTTC.

The chain couples TRBV23-1 to TRBJ2-2; D call uncertain. TRBV23-1 is labeled an ORF, and its function is uncertain. The CDR3 is 16 residues long. V was cut by 8 bases and J by 8 bases, with 24 bases left in between. The CDR3 spells CASAMGRSPNSGELFF. In DNA, the CDR3 is TGCGCCAGCGCCATGGGCAGGTCCCCGAATTCAGGGGAGCTGTTTTTT.

The chain combines TRBV6-4 with TRBJ2-3; D is unclear. The CDR3 length is 13 residues. CDR1 MRHNA and CDR2 SNTAGT come from the germline V gene. V lost 2 bases and J 3 bases, leaving 6 bases between the germline ends. CDR3 residues: CASSDLETDTQYF. The CDR3 coding sequence is TGTGCCAGCAGTGACCTTGAGACAGATACGCAGTATTTT.

The rearrangement uses TRBV7-9 and TRBJ1-5; 7 nucleotides match TRBD1. The trim removed 5 bases at V and 4 bases at J, leaving 5 bases unmatched. In germline, CDR1 is SEHNR, CDR2 FQNEAQ (reference sequence). This CDR3 comprises 14 residues. The CDR3 spells CASSPGTVNQPQHF. DNA of the CDR3: TGTGCCAGCAGCCCAGGGACAGTTAATCAGCCCCAGCATTTT.

The chain links TRBV5-1 to TRBJ1-1; a weak D match, TRBD1 (5 bases). CDR1 is SGHRS, CDR2 YFSETQ, per germline. With 2 bases removed from V and 3 bases from J, the gap between germline ends came to 8 bases. CDR3 length: 13 residues. The CDR3 DNA reads TGCGCCAGCAGCTTTAAAGGGGACACTGAAGCTTTCTTT. It encodes CASSFKGDTEAFF.

The chain combines TRBV7-9 with TRBJ1-2; D is uncertain. Germline-derived CDR1 and CDR2 are SEHNR and FQNEAQ (reference sequence). This CDR3 is built from 14 residues. The V end lost 1 base, the J end lost 3 bases, and 9 bases lay between the germline ends. For the CDR3, the DNA is TGTGCCAGCAGCTTAGTCGGCGTCTACTATGGCTACACCTTC. Its translation is CASSLVGVYYGYTF.

The chain combines TRBV19 with TRBJ1-1; no clear D. CDR1 and CDR2 (germline): LNHDA, SQIVND (reference sequence). The CDR3 consists of 12 residues. V lost 5 bases and J lost 9, with 13 bases in between. The CDR3, as DNA: TGTGCCAGTAGTTCCGACCAGAGGAAAGCTTTCTTT. The encoded protein is CASSSDQRKAFF.

V usage is TRBV7-9 and J usage is TRBJ2-7, with 7 bases identical to TRBD1. This CDR3 spans 16 amino acids. Per germline, CDR1 SEHNR and CDR2 FQNEAQ (reference sequence). J gave up 3 bases and V 1 base, and 9 bases lay outside the gene matches. CDR3 sequence: CASSLDATGQFYEQYF. The CDR3 coding sequence is TGTGCCAGCAGCTTAGACGCTACGGGACAGTTCTACGAGCAGTACTTC.

The sample holds one count of this clone. This sequence joins TRBV11-1 and TRBJ2-1; 8 nucleotides align to TRBD2. The V gene's germline CDR1 is SGHAT and CDR2 FQDESV (reference sequence). This CDR3 is 15 amino acids long. V dropped 5 bases and J dropped 2; count of bases not matched to a gene: 5. The CDR3 spells CASSASGSPYNEQFF. The CDR3 DNA follows: TGTGCCAGCAGCGCCAGCGGGAGTCCCTACAATGAGCAGTTCTTC.

This sequence joins TRBV18 and TRBJ2-6, with no clear D. The CDR3 spans 12 residues. Germline V gene data show CDR1 as KGHSH and CDR2 as LQKENI. V was clipped by 8 bases and J by 4 bases, with 6 bases between them. The CDR3 DNA reads TGTGCCAGCGACCTAGGGGCCAACGTCCTGACTTTC. Translating gives CASDLGANVLTF. Supplemented by reference TRBV18 and TRBJ2-6, the full variable domain reads NAGVMQNPRHLVRRRGQEARLRCSPMKGHSHVYWYRQLPEEGLKFMVYLQKENIIDESGMPKERFSAEFPKEGPSILRIQQVVRGDSAAYFCASDLGANVLTFGAGSRLTVL.

This clone was detected a few times. The chain has TRBV7-6 and TRBJ1-3; D is ambiguous. Between the trimmed V and J ends, which lost 1 base and 1 base, there was a span of 5 bases. CDR1 is SGHVS and CDR2 is FNYEAQ in the germline V gene. The CDR3 is made up of 14 amino acids. CDR3 loop: CASSLEGSGNTIYF. The CDR3 coding sequence is TGTGCCAGCAGCTTAGAAGGATCTGGAAACACCATATATTTT.

This sequence joins TRBV9 and TRBJ2-7; TRBD2 might be the D (5 bases). This CDR3 spans 13 amino acids. Trimming took off 0 bases at V and 3 bases at J, with 7 bases between the two ends. CDR1 is SGDLS, CDR2 YYNGEE, per germline. CDR3 nucleotide sequence: TGTGCCAGCAGCGTAGCTGAGGGCTACGAGCAGTACTTC. This encodes CASSVAEGYEQYF.

This clone was observed once. This chain uses TRBV19 with TRBJ1-2; the D is unclear. CDR3 length: 14 residues. The germline V gene has CDR1 LNHDA and CDR2 SQIVND (reference sequence). V gave up 3 bases and J gave up 3 bases, with 11 bases separating them. The CDR3 sequence: CASSIGQLYYGYTF. The CDR3 DNA follows: TGTGCCAGTAGTATCGGCCAGCTCTACTATGGCTACACCTTC.

V is TRBV1 and J is TRBJ2-5; the tabulated D call, TRBD2, remains unverified against the DNA. TRBV1 is labeled a pseudogene. The CDR3 covers 14 residues. Here the CDR3 reads CTSSQVASGETQYF. The CDR3 nucleotides are TGCACCAGCAGCCAAGTGGCTAGCGGAGAGACCCAGTACTTC.

The chain combines TRBV7-9 with TRBJ2-1; no reliable D call. This CDR3 spans 12 amino acids. Trimming cost V 4 bases and J 5 bases, with 6 bases left between them. Germline loops: CDR1 SEHNR, CDR2 FQNEAQ (reference sequence). Here the CDR3 reads CASSSENNEQFF. The CDR3 DNA follows: TGTGCCAGCAGCTCTGAAAACAATGAGCAGTTCTTC.

This sequence joins TRBV15 and TRBJ2-5, with D perhaps TRBD2 (7 bases). V was clipped by 1 base and J by 1 base, with 10 bases between them. The germline V gene has CDR1 LNHNV and CDR2 YYDKDF (reference sequence). The CDR3 is made up of 15 amino acids. CDR3 coding DNA: TGTGCCACCAGCAGAGTCGGGGGGCCCCAAGAGACCCAGTACTTC. It is translated as CATSRVGGPQETQYF.

The chain recombines TRBV2 with TRBJ2-3; 7 positions agree with TRBD1. V lost 2 bases, J lost 4 bases, and 9 bases stayed unmatched. Germline-derived CDR1 and CDR2 are SNHLY and FYNNEI. The CDR3 runs to 16 residues. CDR3 region: CASSEMTGYSPDTQYF. The CDR3 DNA follows: TGTGCCAGCAGTGAAATGACAGGGTATAGTCCAGATACGCAGTATTTT.

Remarks on this clone: Other DNA sequences in the sample encode the same CDR3. The rearrangement links TRBV4-3 to TRBJ2-5; maybe TRBD1 (5 bases). Germline assignment: CDR1 LGHNA and CDR2 YSLEER. The CDR3 loop spans 16 amino acids. V was shortened by 1 base and J by 4 bases, with 16 bases between the two germline ends. CDR3 sequence reads: CASSQGAVGRGETQYF. The CDR3 bases are TGCGCCAGCAGCCAAGGGGCGGTGGGAAGGGGAGAGACCCAGTACTTC.

This clone was picked up a small number of times. The J gene is TRBJ2-3, the V gene TRBV5-1, with 7 bases matching TRBD1. This CDR3 has 16 residues. Germline V CDR1 and CDR2: SGHRS, YFSETQ. Trimming at V came to 2 bases and at J to 0 bases, leaving 6 bases not matched to a gene. CDR3 coding DNA: TGCGCCAGCAGCTTTAGCCGGGACAGTAGCACAGATACGCAGTATTTT. It encodes CASSFSRDSSTDTQYF.

This clone was seen just once. The rearrangement uses TRBV9 and TRBJ2-1; the D gene is possibly TRBD1 (6 bases). The CDR3 is made up of 15 amino acids. Trimming removed 3 bases from V and 4 bases from J, with 14 bases in between. Germline lookup yields CDR1 SGDLS and CDR2 YYNGEE. CDR3 sequence (DNA): TGTGCCAGCAGCGCCTCGGGACAAAGTTACAATGAGCAGTTCTTC. It codes for CASSASGQSYNEQFF.

The chain is built from TRBV6-6 and TRBJ2-7; TRBD1 agrees at 7 bases. The CDR3 contains 14 residues. Germline loops: CDR1 MNHNY, CDR2 SVGAGI (reference sequence). J was trimmed by 2 bases and V by 6 bases; bases with no gene match: 7. DNA of the CDR3: TGTGCCAGCAGGCCTAGACAGGGTACCTACGAGCAGTACTTC. This codes for CASRPRQGTYEQYF.

V and J are TRBV19 and TRBJ1-2; no definite D call. CDR1 and CDR2 from the germline V gene are LNHDA and SQIVND (reference sequence). V lost 4 bases and J lost 8, with 11 bases in between. This CDR3 spans 12 amino acids. The CDR3 nucleotides read TGTGCCAGTAGTAGGGTTCTGGGCGGCTACACCTTC. Translation: CASSRVLGGYTF. The whole variable domain, remainder taken from reference TRBV19 and TRBJ1-2, is DGGITQSPKYLFRKEGQNVTLSCEQNLNHDAMYWYRQDPGQGLRLIYYSQIVNDFQKGDIAEGYSVSREKKESFPLTVTSAQKNPTAFYLCASSRVLGGYTFGSGTRLTVV.

The rearrangement links TRBV25-1 to TRBJ2-7; 8 nucleotides agree with TRBD2. Germline-derived CDR1 and CDR2 are MGHDK and SYGVNS. Trimming cost V 2 bases and J 2 bases; bases outside gene matches: 5. CDR3 length: 15 amino acids. The CDR3 bases are TGTGCCAGCAGTGAAGGGAGCGGGGGAGCCTACGAGCAGTACTTC. Residues: CASSEGSGGAYEQYF.

V usage is TRBV6-6 and J usage is TRBJ2-7; D may be TRBD1 (5 bases). CDR1 and CDR2 from the germline V gene are MNHNY and SVGAGI (reference sequence). V shed 0 bases and J shed 5 bases, with 11 bases lying between them. The CDR3 is 14 residues long. The CDR3 is CASSYSAQGDEQYF. For the CDR3, the DNA is TGTGCCAGCAGTTACTCGGCTCAGGGCGACGAGCAGTACTTC.

This clone was counted many times. This chain links TRBV19 with TRBJ2-7; the match to TRBD1 covers 9 bases. The J segment lost 2 bases and the V segment lost 3 bases, leaving 5 bases of the junction unmatched. The CDR3 spans 15 residues. The germline V gene encodes CDR1 LNHDA and CDR2 SQIVND (reference sequence). The CDR3 region is CASSIGQGKPYEQYF. In nucleotides, the CDR3 is TGTGCCAGTAGTATTGGACAGGGGAAACCCTACGAGCAGTACTTC.